The present TCR beta chain was sequenced within a study of control samples from healthy donors and cancer patients (dated by TCRdb to between 2020 and 2021). The library came from the immunoSEQ multiplex PCR assay. As stored in TCRdb, this immuneACCESS dataset retains in-frame rearrangements with V and J assigned. A fraction of the clones does not appear; measured against another copy, unresolved V genes explain less than half of the discrepancy, and the remainder lacks a known reason. This sample lists about 70,000 clones; about 87% were detected once. The ten largest clones take up 2% to 2.5% of the sample. From a lookup of the germline V gene, CDR1 and CDR2 are SGDLS and YYNGEE. Between the V and J ends, shortened by 4 bases and 5 bases respectively, the junction contains 22 bases. The CDR3 holds 18 amino acids from the cysteine to the phenylalanine. Kept here is only the CDR3 DNA, which spans 54 bases and is read in frame from base 1.

In the case of this clone: It has no known antigen specificity. No per-base quality is available; no much larger clone lies one base away.

The receptor chain draws on TRBV9 and TRBJ1-6; 6 matching bases give a weak D call of TRBD1. The material sequenced was PBMCs. The receptor was derived from a woman aged 45 to 65 with head and neck cancer. In nucleotide form, the sequence is TGTGCCAGCAGCCCAGGCGGGCAACAGGGTCTTAATAATTCACCCCTCCACTTT. Its protein product is CASSPGGQQGLNNSPLHF. With the rest looked up from the reference TRBV9 and TRBJ1-6 genes rather than sequenced, the full variable domain is DSGVTQTPKHLITATGQRVTLRCSPRSGDLSVYWYQQSLDQGLQFLIQYYNGEERAKGNILERFSAQQFPDLHSELNLSSLELGDSALYFCASSPGGQQGLNNSPLHFGNGTRLTVT.